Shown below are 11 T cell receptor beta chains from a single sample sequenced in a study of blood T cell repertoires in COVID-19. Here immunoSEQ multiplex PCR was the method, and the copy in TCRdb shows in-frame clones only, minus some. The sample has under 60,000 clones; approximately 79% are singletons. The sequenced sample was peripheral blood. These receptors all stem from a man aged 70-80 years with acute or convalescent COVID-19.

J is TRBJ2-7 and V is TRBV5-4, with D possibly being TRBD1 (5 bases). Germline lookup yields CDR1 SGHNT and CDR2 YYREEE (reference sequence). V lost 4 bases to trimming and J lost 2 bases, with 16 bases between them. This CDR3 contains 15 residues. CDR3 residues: CASSPTPGQAYEQYF. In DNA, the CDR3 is TGTGCCAGCAGCCCCACCCCCGGACAAGCCTACGAGCAGTACTTC.

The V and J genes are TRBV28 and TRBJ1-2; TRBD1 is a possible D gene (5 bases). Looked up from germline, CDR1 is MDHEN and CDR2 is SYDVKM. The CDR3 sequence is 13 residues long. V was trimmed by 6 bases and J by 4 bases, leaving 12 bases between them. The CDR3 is CASSLQEAYGYTF. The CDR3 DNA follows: TGTGCCAGCAGCTTACAGGAGGCCTATGGCTACACCTTC.

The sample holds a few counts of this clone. In nucleotides, the CDR3 is TGTGCCAGCAGCCGGAACAGGGACCCTGGAAACACCATATATTTT. This translates into CASSRNRDPGNTIYF. This sequence joins TRBV3-1 (or the pseudogene TRBV3-2) and TRBJ1-3; the D gene is possibly TRBD1 (6 bases). V lost 4 bases, J lost 2 bases, and 12 bases lay in between. The CDR3 extends over 15 amino acids. Per germline, CDR1 LGHDT and CDR2 YNNKEL (reference sequence).

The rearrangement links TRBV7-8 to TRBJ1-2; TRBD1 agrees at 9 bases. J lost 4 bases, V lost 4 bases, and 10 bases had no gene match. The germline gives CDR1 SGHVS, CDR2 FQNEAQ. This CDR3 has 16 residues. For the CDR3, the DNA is TGTGCCAGCAGCTGGGAGGGACAGGGTGGGACCTATGGCTACACCTTC. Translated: CASSWEGQGGTYGYTF.

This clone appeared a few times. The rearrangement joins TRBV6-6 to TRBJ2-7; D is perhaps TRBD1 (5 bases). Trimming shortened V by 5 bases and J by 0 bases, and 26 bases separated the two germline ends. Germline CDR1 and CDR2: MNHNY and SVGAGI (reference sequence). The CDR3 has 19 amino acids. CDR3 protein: CASSPYHFETVGVSYEQYF. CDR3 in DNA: TGTGCCAGCAGTCCTTACCACTTTGAGACAGTTGGGGTCTCCTACGAGCAGTACTTC.

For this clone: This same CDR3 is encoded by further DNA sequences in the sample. CDR3 protein: CASSPDRDYGYTF. DNA for the CDR3: TGTGCCAGCTCACCAGACAGGGACTATGGCTACACCTTC. The chain links TRBV18 to TRBJ1-2; 7 bases line up with TRBD1. Looked up from germline, CDR1 is KGHSH and CDR2 is LQKENI. This CDR3 is built from 13 residues. V lost 2 bases, J lost 3 bases, and 0 bases stayed unmatched.

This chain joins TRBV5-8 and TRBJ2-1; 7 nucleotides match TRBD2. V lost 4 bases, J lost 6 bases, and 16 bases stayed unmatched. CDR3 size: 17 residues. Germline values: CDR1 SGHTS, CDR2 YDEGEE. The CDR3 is CASSTQGSSGPRNEQFF. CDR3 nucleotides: TGTGCCAGCAGCACCCAAGGGTCTAGCGGCCCACGCAATGAGCAGTTCTTC.

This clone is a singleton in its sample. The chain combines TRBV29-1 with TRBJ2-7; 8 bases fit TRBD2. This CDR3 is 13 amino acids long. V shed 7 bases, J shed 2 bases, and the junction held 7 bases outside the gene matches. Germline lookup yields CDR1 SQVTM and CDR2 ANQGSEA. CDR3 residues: CSALSGTTYEQYF. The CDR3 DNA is TGCAGCGCTCTTAGCGGGACTACCTACGAGCAGTACTTC.

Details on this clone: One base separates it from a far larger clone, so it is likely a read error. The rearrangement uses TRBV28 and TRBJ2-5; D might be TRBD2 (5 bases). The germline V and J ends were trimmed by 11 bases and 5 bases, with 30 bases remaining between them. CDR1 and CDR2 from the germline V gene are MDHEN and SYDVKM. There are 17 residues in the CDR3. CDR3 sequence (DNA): TGTGCCTTCGGGAAGCCGGGCCCGTTGGCCCGACGGGAGACCCAGTACTTC. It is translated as CAFGKPGPLARRETQYF.

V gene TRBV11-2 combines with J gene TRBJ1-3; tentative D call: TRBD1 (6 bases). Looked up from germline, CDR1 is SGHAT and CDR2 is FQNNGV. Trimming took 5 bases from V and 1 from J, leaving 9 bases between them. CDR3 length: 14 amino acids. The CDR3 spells CASSKTGSGNTIYF. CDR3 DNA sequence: TGTGCCAGCAGCAAGACAGGTTCTGGAAACACCATATATTTT.

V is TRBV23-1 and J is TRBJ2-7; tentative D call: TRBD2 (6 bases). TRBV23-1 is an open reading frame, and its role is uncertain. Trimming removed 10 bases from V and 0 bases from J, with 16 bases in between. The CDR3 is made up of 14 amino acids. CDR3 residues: CANKDGTPSYEQYF. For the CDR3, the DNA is TGCGCCAACAAAGACGGGACTCCCTCCTACGAGCAGTACTTC.